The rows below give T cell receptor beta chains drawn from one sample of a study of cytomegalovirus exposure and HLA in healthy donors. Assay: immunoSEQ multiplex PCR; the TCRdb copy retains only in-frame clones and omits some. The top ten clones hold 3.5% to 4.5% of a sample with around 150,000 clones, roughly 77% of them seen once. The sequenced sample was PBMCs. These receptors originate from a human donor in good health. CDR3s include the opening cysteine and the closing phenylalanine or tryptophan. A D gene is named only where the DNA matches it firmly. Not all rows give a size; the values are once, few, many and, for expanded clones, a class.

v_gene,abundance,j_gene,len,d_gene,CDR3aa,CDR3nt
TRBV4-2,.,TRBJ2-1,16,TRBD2,CASSHRLAGGVNEQFF,TGTGCCAGCAGCCATAGACTAGCGGGGGGCGTGAATGAGCAGTTCTTC
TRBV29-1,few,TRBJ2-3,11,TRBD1,CSQKQGDTQYF,TGCAGCCAAAAACAGGGGGATACGCAGTATTTT
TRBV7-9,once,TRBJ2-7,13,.,CASSLIAGYEQYF,TGTGCCAGCAGCTTAATCGCAGGCTACGAGCAGTACTTC
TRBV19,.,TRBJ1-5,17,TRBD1,CASTLWGGQGGSQPQHF,TGTGCCAGTACCTTATGGGGAGGACAGGGAGGTTCTCAGCCCCAGCATTTT
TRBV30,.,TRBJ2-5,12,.,CAWSPLAETQYF,TGTGCCTGGAGTCCCCTAGCGGAGACCCAGTACTTC
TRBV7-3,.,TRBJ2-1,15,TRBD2,CASSLKGGLAEEQFF,TGTGCCAGCAGTTTAAAGGGAGGACTAGCGGAAGAGCAGTTCTTC
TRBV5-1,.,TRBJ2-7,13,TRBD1,CASSLEGQGLKYF,TGCGCCAGCAGCTTGGAGGGACAGGGGTTGAAGTACTTC
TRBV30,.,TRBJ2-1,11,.,CAWGDYNEQFF,TGTGCCTGGGGAGACTACAATGAGCAGTTCTTC
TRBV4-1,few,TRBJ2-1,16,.,CASSQDWGPLHNEQFF,TGCGCCAGCAGCCAAGATTGGGGGCCTCTACACAATGAGCAGTTCTTC
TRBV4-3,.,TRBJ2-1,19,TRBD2,CASSHLGGLAGVRYNEQFF,TGCGCCAGCAGCCACCTTGGGGGGCTAGCGGGAGTCCGATACAATGAGCAGTTCTTC
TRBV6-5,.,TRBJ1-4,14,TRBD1,CASSRDRGSEKLFF,TGTGCCAGCAGTCGGGACAGGGGGAGTGAAAAACTGTTTTTT
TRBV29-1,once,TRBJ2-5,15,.,CSVEWGMGAGETQYF,TGCAGCGTTGAATGGGGGATGGGGGCAGGGGAGACCCAGTACTTC
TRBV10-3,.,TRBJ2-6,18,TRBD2,CAISDGLAGGPGANVLTF,TGTGCCATCAGTGATGGGCTAGCGGGAGGGCCTGGGGCCAACGTCCTGACTTTC
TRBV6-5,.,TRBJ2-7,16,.,CASSYSRRLLSHEQYF,TGTGCCAGCAGTTACTCGAGAAGATTACTATCTCACGAGCAGTACTTC
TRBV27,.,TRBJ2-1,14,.,CASGGGGAINEQFF,TGTGCCAGCGGTGGAGGGGGGGCCATCAATGAGCAGTTCTTC
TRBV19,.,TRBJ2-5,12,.,CASPGQGETQYF,TGTGCCAGTCCGGGCCAGGGGGAGACCCAGTACTTC
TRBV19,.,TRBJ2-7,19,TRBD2,CASSIVASGLAGGLYEQYF,TGTGCCAGTAGTATAGTTGCCTCGGGACTAGCGGGGGGGCTCTACGAGCAGTACTTC
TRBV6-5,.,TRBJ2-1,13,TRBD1,CASSLDRFNEQFF,TGTGCCAGCAGCCTGGACAGGTTCAATGAGCAGTTCTTC
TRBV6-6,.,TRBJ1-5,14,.,CASSLEGSNQPQHF,TGTGCCAGCAGCCTAGAGGGTAGCAATCAGCCCCAGCATTTT
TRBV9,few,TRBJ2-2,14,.,CASSVIGGTGELFF,TGTGCCAGCAGCGTAATAGGGGGCACCGGGGAGCTGTTTTTT
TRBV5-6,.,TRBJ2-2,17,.,CASSLSGRRGNYGELFF,TGTGCCAGCAGCCTAAGTGGGCGAAGGGGCAATTACGGGGAGCTGTTTTTT
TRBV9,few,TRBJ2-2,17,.,CASSVWVGGRDTGELFF,TGTGCCAGCAGCGTATGGGTGGGGGGGCGCGACACCGGGGAGCTGTTTTTT
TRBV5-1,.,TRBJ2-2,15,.,CASSDDKKNTGELFF,TGCGCCAGCAGCGATGACAAGAAAAACACCGGGGAGCTGTTTTTT
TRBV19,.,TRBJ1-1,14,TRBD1,CASTPTGSNTEAFF,TGTGCCAGTACCCCGACAGGGTCCAACACTGAAGCTTTCTTT
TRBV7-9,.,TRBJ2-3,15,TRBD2,CASSFEAGGGDTQYF,TGTGCCAGCAGCTTCGAAGCGGGAGGCGGAGATACGCAGTATTTT
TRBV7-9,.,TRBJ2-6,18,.,CASSLGRVRGPGANVLTF,TGTGCCAGCAGCTTAGGGAGGGTGAGGGGGCCCGGGGCCAACGTCCTGACTTTC
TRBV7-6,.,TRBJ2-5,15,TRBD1,CASSPGGGGISTQYF,TGTGCCAGCAGCCCAGGGGGCGGCGGAATCTCGACCCAGTACTTC
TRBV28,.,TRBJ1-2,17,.,CASSLLGRGVEGYGYPF,TGTGCCAGCAGTTTATTGGGCCGGGGAGTTGAAGGCTATGGCTACCCCTTC
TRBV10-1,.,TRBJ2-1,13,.,CASSDPGWNEQFF,TGCGCCAGCAGTGACCCCGGGTGGAATGAGCAGTTCTTC
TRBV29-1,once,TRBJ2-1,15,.,CSVGGVDRTYNEQFF,TGCAGCGTTGGGGGGGTGGACCGAACCTACAATGAGCAGTTCTTC
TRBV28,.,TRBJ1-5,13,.,CASSLIGGPPQHF,TGTGCCAGCAGTTTAATTGGAGGACCGCCCCAGCATTTT
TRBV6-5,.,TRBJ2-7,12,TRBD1,CASNGQGYEQYF,TGTGCCAGCAATGGACAGGGCTACGAGCAGTACTTC
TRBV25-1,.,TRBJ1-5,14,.,CASKEWAGNQPQHF,TGTGCCAGCAAAGAGTGGGCAGGTAATCAGCCCCAGCATTTT
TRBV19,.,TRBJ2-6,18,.,CASSISGRLSSGANVLTF,TGTGCCAGTAGTATAAGTGGCAGGCTTTCCTCTGGGGCCAACGTCCTGACTTTC
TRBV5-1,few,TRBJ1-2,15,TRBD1,CASSLESGQGYGYTF,TGCGCCAGCAGCTTGGAATCCGGACAGGGGTATGGCTACACCTTC
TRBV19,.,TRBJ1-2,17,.,CASSMMTPAISSYGYTF,TGTGCCAGTAGTATGATGACGCCCGCAATTTCTAGCTATGGCTACACCTTC
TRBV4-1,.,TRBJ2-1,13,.,CASRDFIYNEQFF,TGCGCCAGCAGGGACTTTATTTACAATGAGCAGTTCTTC
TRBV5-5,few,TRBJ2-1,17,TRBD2,CASSSTPLARSYNEQFF,TGTGCCAGCAGCTCTACCCCACTAGCGCGATCTTACAATGAGCAGTTCTTC
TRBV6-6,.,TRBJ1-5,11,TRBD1,CASTDRGGQHF,TGTGCCAGCACCGACAGGGGGGGCCAGCATTTT
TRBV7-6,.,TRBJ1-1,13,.,CASSLEGNTEAFF,TGTGCCAGCAGCTTGGAGGGAAACACTGAAGCTTTCTTT